This TCR beta chain was sequenced for a study of cytotoxic CD8 clonotypes in ibrutinib-treated CLL. Findings and limits, study-wide: Public clonotypes, rarely seen, contracted or held steady on treatment.

The table came from immunoSEQ multiplex PCR; TCRdb's copy has only in-frame clones and leaves some out. Among around 70,000 clones, 68% were seen once, and the ten largest hold about 5.7%. There are 16 residues in the CDR3. Trimming removed 0 bases at V and 8 bases at J, with 14 bases between. Germline V gene data show CDR1 as ENHRY and CDR2 as SYGVKD. As concerns this clone: As yet, its antigen is unknown.

This clonotype was obtained from a human donor with chronic lymphocytic leukemia. Sequenced here: PBMCs, sampled after 12 months of ibrutinib treatment. The chain recombines TRBV10-3 with TRBJ1-6; D possibly corresponds to TRBD1 (5 bases). CDR3 in amino acids: CAISESIGGVDSPLHF. Written as DNA, the CDR3 is TGTGCCATCAGTGAGTCGATTGGGGGGGTGGATTCACCCCTCCACTTT.